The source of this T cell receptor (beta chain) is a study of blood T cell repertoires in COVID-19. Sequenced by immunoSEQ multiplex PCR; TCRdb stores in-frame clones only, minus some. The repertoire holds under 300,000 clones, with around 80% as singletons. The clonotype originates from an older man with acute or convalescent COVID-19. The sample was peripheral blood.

The CDR3 protein is CASSLTSGRGDTQYF. As DNA, the CDR3 is TGTGCCAGCAGCTTGACTAGCGGGAGGGGGGATACGCAGTATTTT. The V call is TRBV7-3, the J call TRBJ2-3; TRBD2 aligns across 14 bases. There are 15 residues in the CDR3. Germline V gene sequence: CDR1 SGHTA, CDR2 FQGTGA. V trimming: 3 bases; J trimming: 6 bases; junction bases outside the gene matches: 2.